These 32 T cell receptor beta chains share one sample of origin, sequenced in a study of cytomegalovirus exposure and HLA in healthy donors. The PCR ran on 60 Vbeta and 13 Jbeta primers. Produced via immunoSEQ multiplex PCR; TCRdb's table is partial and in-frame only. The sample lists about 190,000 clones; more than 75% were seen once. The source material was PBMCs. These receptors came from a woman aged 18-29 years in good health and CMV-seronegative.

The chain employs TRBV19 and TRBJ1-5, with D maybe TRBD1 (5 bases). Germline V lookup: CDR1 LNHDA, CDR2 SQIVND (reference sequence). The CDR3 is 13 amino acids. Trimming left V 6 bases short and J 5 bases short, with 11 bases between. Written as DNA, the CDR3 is TGTGCCAGTAGGGGGCGGGAGGATCAGCCCCAGCATTTT. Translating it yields CASRGREDQPQHF.

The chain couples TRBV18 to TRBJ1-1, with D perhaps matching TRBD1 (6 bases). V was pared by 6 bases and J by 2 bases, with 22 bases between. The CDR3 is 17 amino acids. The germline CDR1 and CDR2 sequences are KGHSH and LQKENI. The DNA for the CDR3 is TGTGCCAGCTCGCTAAGGGACAAGATCTCTGCAAACACTGAAGCTTTCTTT. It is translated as CASSLRDKISANTEAFF.

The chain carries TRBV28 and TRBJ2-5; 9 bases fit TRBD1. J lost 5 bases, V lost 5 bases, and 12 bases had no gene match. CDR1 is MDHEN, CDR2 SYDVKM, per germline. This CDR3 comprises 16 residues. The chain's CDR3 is CASSPLRDRELETQYF. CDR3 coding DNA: TGTGCCAGCAGTCCCCTTCGGGACAGGGAATTGGAGACCCAGTACTTC.

The CDR3 DNA reads as TGTGCCAGCAGCTTGGGGGGACAGGGAGGAACAGAGACCCAGTACTTC. As protein: CASSLGGQGGTETQYF. J is TRBJ2-5 and V is TRBV5-6; 9 nucleotides match TRBD1. After removal of 0 bases from V and 4 bases from J, the junction contained 7 bases not matched to a gene. CDR1 SGHDT and CDR2 YYEEEE come from the germline V gene. CDR3 length: 16 amino acids.

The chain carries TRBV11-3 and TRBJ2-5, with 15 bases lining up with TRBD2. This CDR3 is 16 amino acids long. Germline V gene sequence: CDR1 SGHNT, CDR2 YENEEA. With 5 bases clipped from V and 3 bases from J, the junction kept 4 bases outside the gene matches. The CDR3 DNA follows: TGTGCCAGCAGCACCTGGACTAGCGGGAGGGAAGAGACCCAGTACTTC. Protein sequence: CASSTWTSGREETQYF.

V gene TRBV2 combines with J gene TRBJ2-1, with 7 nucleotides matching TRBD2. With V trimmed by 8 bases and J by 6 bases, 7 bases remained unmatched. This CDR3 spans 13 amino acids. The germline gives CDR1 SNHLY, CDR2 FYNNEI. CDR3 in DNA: TGTGCCAGCGGTGCGGGGGACGTCAATGAGCAGTTCTTC. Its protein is CASGAGDVNEQFF. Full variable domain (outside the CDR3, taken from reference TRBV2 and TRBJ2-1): EPEVTQTPSHQVTQMGQEVILRCVPISNHLYFYWYRQILGQKVEFLVSFYNNEISEKSEIFDDQFSVERPDGSNFTLKIRSTKLEDSAMYFCASGAGDVNEQFFGPGTRLTVL.

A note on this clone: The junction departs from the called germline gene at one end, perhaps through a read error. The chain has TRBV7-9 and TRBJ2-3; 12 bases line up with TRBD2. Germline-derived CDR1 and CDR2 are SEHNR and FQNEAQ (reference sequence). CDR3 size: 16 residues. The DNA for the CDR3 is TGTTCCAGCAGCTTACTAGCGGGAGGTCTCGCGGATACGCAGTATTTT. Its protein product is CSSSLLAGGLADTQYF.

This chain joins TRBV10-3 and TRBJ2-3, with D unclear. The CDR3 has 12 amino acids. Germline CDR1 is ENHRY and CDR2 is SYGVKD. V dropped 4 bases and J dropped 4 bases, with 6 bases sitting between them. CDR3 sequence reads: CAISARADTQYF. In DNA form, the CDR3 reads TGTGCCATCAGTGCGCGCGCAGATACGCAGTATTTT.

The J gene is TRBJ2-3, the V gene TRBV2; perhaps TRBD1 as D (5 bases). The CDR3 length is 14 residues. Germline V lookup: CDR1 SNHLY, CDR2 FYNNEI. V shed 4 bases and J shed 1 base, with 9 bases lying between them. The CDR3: CASSVLGGTDTQYF. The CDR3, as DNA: TGTGCCAGCAGTGTCCTAGGGGGCACAGATACGCAGTATTTT.

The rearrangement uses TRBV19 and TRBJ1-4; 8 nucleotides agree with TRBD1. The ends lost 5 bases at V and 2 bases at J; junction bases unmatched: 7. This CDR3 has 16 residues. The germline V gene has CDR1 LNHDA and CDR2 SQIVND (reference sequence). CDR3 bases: TGTGCCAGTAGTTCTACACAGGGGGGTACTAATGAAAAACTGTTTTTT. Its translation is CASSSTQGGTNEKLFF. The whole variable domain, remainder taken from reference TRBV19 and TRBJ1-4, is DGGITQSPKYLFRKEGQNVTLSCEQNLNHDAMYWYRQDPGQGLRLIYYSQIVNDFQKGDIAEGYSVSREKKESFPLTVTSAQKNPTAFYLCASSSTQGGTNEKLFFGSGTQLSVL.

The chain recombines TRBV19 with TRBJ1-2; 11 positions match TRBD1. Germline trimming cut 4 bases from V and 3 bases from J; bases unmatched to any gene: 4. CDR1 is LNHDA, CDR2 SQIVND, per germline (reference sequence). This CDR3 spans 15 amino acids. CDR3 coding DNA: TGTGCCAGTAGTACCCGGACAGGGGGCGACTATGGCTACACCTTC. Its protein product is CASSTRTGGDYGYTF.

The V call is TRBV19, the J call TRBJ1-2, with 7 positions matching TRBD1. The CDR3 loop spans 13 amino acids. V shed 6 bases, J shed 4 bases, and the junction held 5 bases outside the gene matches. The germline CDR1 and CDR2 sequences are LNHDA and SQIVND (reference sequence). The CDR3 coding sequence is TGTGCCAGTAGCCGGGACAGCCTCTATGGCTACACCTTC. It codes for CASSRDSLYGYTF.

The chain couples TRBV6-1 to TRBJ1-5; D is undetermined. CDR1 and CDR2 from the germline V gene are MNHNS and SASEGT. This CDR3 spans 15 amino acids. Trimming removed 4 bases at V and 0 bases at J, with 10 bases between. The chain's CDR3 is CASSASSYSNQPQHF. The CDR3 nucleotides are TGTGCCAGCAGTGCCAGTTCTTATAGCAATCAGCCCCAGCATTTT.

The CDR3 nucleotides read TGTGCCAGCAACGAAGGGGGGGCTAGCGGATACAATGAGCAGTTCTTC. It translates to CASNEGGASGYNEQFF. The rearrangement uses TRBV4-2 and TRBJ2-1; maybe TRBD2 (7 bases). Trimming took off 7 bases at V and 4 bases at J, with 20 bases between the two ends. The CDR3 length is 16 residues. CDR1 is LGHNA and CDR2 is YNFKEQ in the germline V gene.

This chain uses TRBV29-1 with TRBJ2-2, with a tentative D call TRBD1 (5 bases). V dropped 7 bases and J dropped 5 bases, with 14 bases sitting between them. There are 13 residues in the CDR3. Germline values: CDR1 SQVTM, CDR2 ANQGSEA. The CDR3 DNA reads TGCAGCGCCTCTCAAGGGGCAACCGGGGAGCTGTTTTTT. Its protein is CSASQGATGELFF.

In nucleotides, the CDR3 is TGTGCCAGCAGCTCCCCGGGTAGCGGGGTCCAAGAGACCCAGTACTTC. This encodes CASSSPGSGVQETQYF. This chain links TRBV5-6 with TRBJ2-5, with 8 bases that match TRBD2. After removal of 3 bases from V and 1 base from J, the junction contained 8 bases not matched to a gene. The CDR3 has 16 residues. Germline V gene sequence: CDR1 SGHDT, CDR2 YYEEEE.

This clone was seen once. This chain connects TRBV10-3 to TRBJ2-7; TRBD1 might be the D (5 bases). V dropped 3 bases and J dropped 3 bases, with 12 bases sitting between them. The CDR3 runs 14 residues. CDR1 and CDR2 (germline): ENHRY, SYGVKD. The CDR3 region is CAISDEDKRYEQYF. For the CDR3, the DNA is TGTGCCATCAGTGACGAGGACAAACGCTACGAGCAGTACTTC.

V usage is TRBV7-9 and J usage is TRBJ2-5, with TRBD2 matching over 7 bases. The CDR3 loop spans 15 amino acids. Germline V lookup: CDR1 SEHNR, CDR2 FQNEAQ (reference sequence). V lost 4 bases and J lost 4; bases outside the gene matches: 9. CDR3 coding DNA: TGTGCCAGCAGCTCAAGGCAGGGAGGGTTAGAGACCCAGTACTTC. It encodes CASSSRQGGLETQYF.

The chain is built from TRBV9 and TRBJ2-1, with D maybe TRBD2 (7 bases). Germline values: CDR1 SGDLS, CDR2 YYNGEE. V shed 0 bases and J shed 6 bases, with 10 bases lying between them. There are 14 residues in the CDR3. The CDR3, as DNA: TGTGCCAGCAGCGTAGTGGGGGGGGCCAATGAGCAGTTCTTC. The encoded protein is CASSVVGGANEQFF.

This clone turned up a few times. The CDR3 DNA follows: TGTGCCAGCAGTTACTCACTCGATGAAAAACTGTTTTTT. This sequence encodes CASSYSLDEKLFF. The chain recombines TRBV6-5 with TRBJ1-4, with D hard to call. The CDR3 length is 13 residues. Germline values: CDR1 MNHEY, CDR2 SVGAGI. Deletions cut 0 bases from V and 6 bases from J, with 5 bases between.

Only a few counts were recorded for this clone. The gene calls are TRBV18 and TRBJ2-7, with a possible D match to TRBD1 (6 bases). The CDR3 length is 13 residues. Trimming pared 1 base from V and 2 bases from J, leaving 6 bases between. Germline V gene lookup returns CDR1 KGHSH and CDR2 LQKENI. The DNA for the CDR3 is TGTGCCAGCTCACCACGGGACACCTACGAGCAGTACTTC. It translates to CASSPRDTYEQYF.

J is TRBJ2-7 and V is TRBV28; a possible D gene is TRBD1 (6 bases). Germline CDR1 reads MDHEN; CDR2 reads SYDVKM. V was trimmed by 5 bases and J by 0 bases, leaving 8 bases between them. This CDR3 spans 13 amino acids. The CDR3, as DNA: TGTGCCAGCAGTCGACAGGACTCCTACGAGCAGTACTTC. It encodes CASSRQDSYEQYF.

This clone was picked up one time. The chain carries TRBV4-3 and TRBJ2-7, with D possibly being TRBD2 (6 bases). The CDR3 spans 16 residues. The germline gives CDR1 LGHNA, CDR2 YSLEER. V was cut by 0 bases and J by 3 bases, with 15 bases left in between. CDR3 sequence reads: CASSQEWGAGDYEQYF. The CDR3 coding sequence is TGCGCCAGCAGCCAAGAATGGGGAGCGGGCGACTACGAGCAGTACTTC.

The CDR3 protein is CASPTGNTGELFF. The CDR3, as DNA: TGTGCCAGCCCGACAGGGAACACCGGGGAGCTGTTTTTT. The chain uses TRBV6-1 and TRBJ2-2, with D possibly TRBD1 on 6 matching bases. Trimming cost V 8 bases and J 1 base, with 8 bases left between them. CDR1 MNHNS and CDR2 SASEGT come from the germline V gene. The CDR3 has 13 residues.

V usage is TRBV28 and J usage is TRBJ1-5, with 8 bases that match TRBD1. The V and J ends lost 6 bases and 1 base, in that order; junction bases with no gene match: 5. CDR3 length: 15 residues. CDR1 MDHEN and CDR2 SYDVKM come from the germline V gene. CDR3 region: CASRNWDRSNQPQHF. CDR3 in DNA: TGTGCCAGCAGAAACTGGGACAGGAGCAATCAGCCCCAGCATTTT.

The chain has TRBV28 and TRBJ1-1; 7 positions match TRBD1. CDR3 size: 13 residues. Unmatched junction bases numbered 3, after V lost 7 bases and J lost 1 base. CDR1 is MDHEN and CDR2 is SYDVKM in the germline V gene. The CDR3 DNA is TGTGCCAGCACCGGGACAGAGAACACTGAAGCTTTCTTT. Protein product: CASTGTENTEAFF.

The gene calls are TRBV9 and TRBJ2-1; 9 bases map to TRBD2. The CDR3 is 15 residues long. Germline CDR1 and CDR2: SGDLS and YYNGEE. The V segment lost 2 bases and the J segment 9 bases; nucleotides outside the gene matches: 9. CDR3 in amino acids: CASSVEAGGQGEQFF. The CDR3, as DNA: TGTGCCAGCAGCGTCGAAGCGGGGGGCCAGGGTGAGCAGTTCTTC.

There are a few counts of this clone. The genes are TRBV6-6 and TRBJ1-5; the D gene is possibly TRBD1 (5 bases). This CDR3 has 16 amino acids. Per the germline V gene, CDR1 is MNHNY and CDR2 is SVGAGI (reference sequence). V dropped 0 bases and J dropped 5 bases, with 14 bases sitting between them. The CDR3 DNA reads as TGTGCCAGCAGTTACTCCGCACAGGTCCGGGATCAGCCCCAGCATTTT. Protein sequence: CASSYSAQVRDQPQHF.

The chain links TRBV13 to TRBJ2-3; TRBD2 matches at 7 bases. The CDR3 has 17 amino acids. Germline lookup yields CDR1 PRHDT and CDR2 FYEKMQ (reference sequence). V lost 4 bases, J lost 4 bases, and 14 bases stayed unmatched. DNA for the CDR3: TGTGCCAGCAGCTCGCCCTCCCGGACGGCGGGGGCAGATACGCAGTATTTT. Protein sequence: CASSSPSRTAGADTQYF.

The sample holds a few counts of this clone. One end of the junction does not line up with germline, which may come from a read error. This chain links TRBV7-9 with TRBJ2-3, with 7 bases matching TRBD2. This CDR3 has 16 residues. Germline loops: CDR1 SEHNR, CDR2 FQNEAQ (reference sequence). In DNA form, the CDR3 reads TGTTCCAGCAGCGATCAACTAGCGACAAAGCGGGATACGCAGTATTTT. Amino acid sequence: CSSSDQLATKRDTQYF.

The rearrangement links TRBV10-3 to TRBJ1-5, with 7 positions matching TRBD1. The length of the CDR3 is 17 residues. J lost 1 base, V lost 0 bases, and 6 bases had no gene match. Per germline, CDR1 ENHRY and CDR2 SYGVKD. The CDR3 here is CAISESFQGGSNQPQHF. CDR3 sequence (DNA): TGTGCCATCAGTGAGTCATTCCAGGGGGGAAGCAATCAGCCCCAGCATTTT.

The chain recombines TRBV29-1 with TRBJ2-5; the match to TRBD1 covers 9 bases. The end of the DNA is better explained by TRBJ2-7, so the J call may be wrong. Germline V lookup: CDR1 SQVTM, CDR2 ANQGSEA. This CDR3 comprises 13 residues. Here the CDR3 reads CSVAGGQGYEQYF. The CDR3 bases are TGCAGCGTCGCCGGGGGACAGGGCTACGAGCAGTACTTC.